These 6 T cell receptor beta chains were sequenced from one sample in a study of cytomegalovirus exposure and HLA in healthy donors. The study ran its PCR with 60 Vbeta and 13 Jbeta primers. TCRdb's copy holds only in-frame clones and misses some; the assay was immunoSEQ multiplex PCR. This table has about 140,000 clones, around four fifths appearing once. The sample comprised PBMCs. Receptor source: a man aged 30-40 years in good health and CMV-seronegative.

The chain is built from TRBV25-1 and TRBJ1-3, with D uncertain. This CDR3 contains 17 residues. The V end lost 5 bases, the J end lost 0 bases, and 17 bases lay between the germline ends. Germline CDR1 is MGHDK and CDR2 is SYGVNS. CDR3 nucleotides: TGTGCCAGCAGTCAGTGGTCCAGAGGAAACTCTGGAAACACCATATATTTT. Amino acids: CASSQWSRGNSGNTIYF. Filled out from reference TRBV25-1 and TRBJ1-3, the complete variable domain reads EADIYQTPRYLVIGTGKKITLECSQTMGHDKMYWYQQDPGMELHLIHYSYGVNSTEKGDLSSESTVSRIRTEHFPLTLESARPSHTSQYLCASSQWSRGNSGNTIYFGEGSWLTVV.

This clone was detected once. The CDR3 DNA is TGTGCCAGTAGTATCGAAAGCGCGCTCTATGGCTACACCTTC. It translates to CASSIESALYGYTF. The chain uses TRBV19 and TRBJ1-2; D is unclear. V lost 3 bases to trimming and J lost 4 bases, with 12 bases between them. The germline V gene encodes CDR1 LNHDA and CDR2 SQIVND (reference sequence). The CDR3 is 14 amino acids. Looking up the rest from reference TRBV19 and TRBJ1-2 gives the full variable domain: DGGITQSPKYLFRKEGQNVTLSCEQNLNHDAMYWYRQDPGQGLRLIYYSQIVNDFQKGDIAEGYSVSREKKESFPLTVTSAQKNPTAFYLCASSIESALYGYTFGSGTRLTVV.

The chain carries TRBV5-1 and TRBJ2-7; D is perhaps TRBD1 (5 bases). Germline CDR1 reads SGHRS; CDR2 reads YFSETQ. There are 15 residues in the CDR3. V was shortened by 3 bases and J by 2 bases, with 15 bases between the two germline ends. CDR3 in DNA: TGCGCCAGCAGCTCTAATTGGACACGGACCTACGAGCAGTACTTC. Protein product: CASSSNWTRTYEQYF.

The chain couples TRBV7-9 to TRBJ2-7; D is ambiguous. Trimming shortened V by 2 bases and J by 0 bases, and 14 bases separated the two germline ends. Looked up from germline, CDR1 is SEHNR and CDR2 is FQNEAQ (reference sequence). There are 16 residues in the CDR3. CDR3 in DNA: TGTGCCAGCAGCTTAAGTACCGAGGTTTTCTCCTACGAGCAGTACTTC. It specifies CASSLSTEVFSYEQYF.

The CDR3 sequence: CAWNPRGNGPYNEQFF. CDR3 DNA sequence: TGTGCCTGGAATCCCAGGGGGAATGGCCCCTACAATGAGCAGTTCTTC. The rearrangement uses TRBV30 and TRBJ2-1, with 7 bases that match TRBD1. Germline assignment: CDR1 GTSNPN and CDR2 SVGIG (reference sequence). V was clipped by 4 bases and J by 2 bases; unmatched bases: 11. This CDR3 is 16 amino acids long.

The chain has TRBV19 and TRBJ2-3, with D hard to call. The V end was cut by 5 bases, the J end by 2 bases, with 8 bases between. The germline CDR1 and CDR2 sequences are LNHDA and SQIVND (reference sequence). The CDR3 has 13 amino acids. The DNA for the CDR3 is TGTGCCAGTAGTGTTCTCCTCACAGATACGCAGTATTTT. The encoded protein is CASSVLLTDTQYF.